This TCR beta chain was identified during a study of OX40 agonist ivuxolimab in advanced cancers. Across the study: Patients' therapy was ivuxolimab, an antibody that acts as an agonist of OX40 (CD134).

Blood sampling was done at baseline, cycle 4 day 1, and cycle 7 day 1. The J segment lost 4 bases and the V segment lost 5 bases, leaving 9 bases of the junction unmatched. The V gene's germline CDR1 is LNHDA and CDR2 SQIVND (reference sequence). CDR3 length: 16 residues. Some clones are missing from TCRdb's copy, which holds only in-frame ones; the method was immunoSEQ multiplex PCR. The repertoire holds 75,000 to 90,000 clones, with around 84% as singletons. This rearrangement joins TRBV19 to TRBJ2-1, with 9 bases identical to TRBD2. The sequence derives from an adult with an advanced solid tumor such as melanoma, head and neck, liver or kidney cancer. The sample was CD4+ or CD8+ T cells sorted from blood, taken in a trial of the OX40 agonist ivuxolimab. The CDR3 sequence: CASSGRAGGPYNEQFF. CDR3 in DNA: TGTGCCAGTAGTGGTCGAGCGGGAGGCCCATACAATGAGCAGTTCTTC.